The clone carrying this TCR beta chain was seen more than once but under ten times. Its antigen is not identified. This sample is part of a study of breast tumors, draining lymph nodes, adjacent tissues. Regarding the study as a whole: Most tumor T cells seemingly derive from lymph node, then expand in tumor.

Samples came from axillary lymph nodes draining the breast cancer. TCRdb called the multiplex PCR reads again in MiXCR, with one record for every CDR3 protein. The table lists over 250,000 distinct CDR3 sequences, about 30% of them singletons. The junction had 7 bases not matched to a gene; V was cut back by 1 base and J by 5 bases. CDR1 is LGHDT and CDR2 is YNNKEL in the germline V gene (reference sequence). This CDR3 comprises 16 residues. The rearrangement uses TRBV3-1 and TRBJ2-7; 11 bases fit TRBD2. Material: axillary lymph node tissue. This sequence originates from a female donor with breast cancer. Some clones in this sample may be carry-over from other donors' samples. This chain's CDR3 is CASSQGLLAGAHEQYF. The CDR3 DNA reads as TGTGCCAGCAGCCAAGGATTACTAGCGGGAGCCCACGAGCAGTACTTC.